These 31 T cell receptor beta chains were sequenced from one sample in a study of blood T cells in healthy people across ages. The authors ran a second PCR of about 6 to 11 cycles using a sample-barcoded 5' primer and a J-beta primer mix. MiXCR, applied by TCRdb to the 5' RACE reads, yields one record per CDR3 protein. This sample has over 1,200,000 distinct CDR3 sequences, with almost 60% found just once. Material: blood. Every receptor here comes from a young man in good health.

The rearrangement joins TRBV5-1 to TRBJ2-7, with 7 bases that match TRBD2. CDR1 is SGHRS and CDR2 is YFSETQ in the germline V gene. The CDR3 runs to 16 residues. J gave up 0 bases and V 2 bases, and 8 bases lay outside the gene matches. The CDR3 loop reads CASSLAGLELSYEQYF. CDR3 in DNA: TGCGCCAGCAGCTTAGCCGGACTAGAACTCTCCTACGAGCAGTACTTC.

The CDR3 reads CSVDSPSGSQFYEQYF. In DNA, the CDR3 is TGCAGCGTTGATTCCCCTAGCGGGAGCCAATTCTACGAGCAGTACTTC. The J gene is TRBJ2-7, the V gene TRBV29-1, with TRBD2 matching 10 bases. V shed 3 bases and J 3 bases; nucleotides not matched to a gene: 11. This CDR3 comprises 16 residues. Germline V gene lookup returns CDR1 SQVTM and CDR2 ANQGSEA.

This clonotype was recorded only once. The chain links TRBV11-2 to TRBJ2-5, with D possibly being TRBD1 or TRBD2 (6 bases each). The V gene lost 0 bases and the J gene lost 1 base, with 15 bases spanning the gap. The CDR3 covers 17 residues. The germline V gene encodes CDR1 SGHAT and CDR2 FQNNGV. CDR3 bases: TGTGCCAGCAGCTTAGATCTTTACGGGGGCCTCCAAGAGACCCAGTACTTC. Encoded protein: CASSLDLYGGLQETQYF.

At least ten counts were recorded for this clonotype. The CDR3 here is CASSRPSTDTQYF. CDR3 nucleotides: TGTGCCAGCAGCAGACCTAGCACAGATACGCAGTATTTT. V gene TRBV21-1 combines with J gene TRBJ2-3. TRBV21-1 is deemed a pseudogene. The CDR3 spans 13 residues.

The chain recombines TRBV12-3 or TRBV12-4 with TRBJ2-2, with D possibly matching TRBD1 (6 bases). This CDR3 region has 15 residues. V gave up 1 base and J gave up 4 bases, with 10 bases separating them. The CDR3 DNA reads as TGTGCCAGCAGTTTAGACAGGGTGCGCACCGGGGAGCTGTTTTTT. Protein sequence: CASSLDRVRTGELFF.

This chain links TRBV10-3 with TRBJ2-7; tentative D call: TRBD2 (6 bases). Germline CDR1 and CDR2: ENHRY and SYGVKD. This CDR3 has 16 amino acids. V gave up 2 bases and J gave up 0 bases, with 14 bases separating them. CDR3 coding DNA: TGTGCCATCAGTGAGGAAGGCGGGGCGGTCTCCTACGAGCAGTACTTC. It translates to CAISEEGGAVSYEQYF.

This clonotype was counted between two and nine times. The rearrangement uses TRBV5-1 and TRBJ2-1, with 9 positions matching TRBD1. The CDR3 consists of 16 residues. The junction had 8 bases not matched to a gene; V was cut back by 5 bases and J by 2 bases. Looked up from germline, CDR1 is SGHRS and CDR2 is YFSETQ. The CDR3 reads CASSQPGQGAYNEQFF. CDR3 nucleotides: TGCGCCAGCAGTCAACCGGGACAGGGTGCCTACAATGAGCAGTTCTTC.

The CDR3 spells CASSRPLAAIQETQYF. DNA of the CDR3: TGTGCCAGCAGTCGCCCACTAGCGGCAATACAAGAGACCCAGTACTTC. The chain links TRBV7-2 to TRBJ2-5; 8 nucleotides align to TRBD2. Germline lookup yields CDR1 SGHTA and CDR2 FQGNSA. The CDR3 sequence is 16 residues long. V lost 6 bases and J lost 2; bases outside the gene matches: 11.

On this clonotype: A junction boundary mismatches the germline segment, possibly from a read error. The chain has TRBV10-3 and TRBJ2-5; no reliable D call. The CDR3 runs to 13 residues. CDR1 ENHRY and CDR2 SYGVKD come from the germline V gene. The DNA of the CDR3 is TGTGCCATCAGTGAGAACGGGCAAGGGACCCAGTACTTC. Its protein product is CAISENGQGTQYF.

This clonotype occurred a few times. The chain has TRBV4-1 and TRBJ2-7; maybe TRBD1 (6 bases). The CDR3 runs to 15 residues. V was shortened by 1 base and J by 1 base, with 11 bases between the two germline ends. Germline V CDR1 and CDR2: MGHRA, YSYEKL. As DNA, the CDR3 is TGCGCCAGCAGCCAAGGGCTCGGACAGTCCTACGAGCAGTACTTC. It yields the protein CASSQGLGQSYEQYF.

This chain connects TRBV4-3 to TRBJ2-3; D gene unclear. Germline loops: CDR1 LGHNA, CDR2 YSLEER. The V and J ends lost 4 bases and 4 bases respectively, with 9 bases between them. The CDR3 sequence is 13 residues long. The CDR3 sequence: CASSLNPSDTQYF. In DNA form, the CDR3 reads TGCGCCAGCAGCCTGAACCCGTCAGATACGCAGTATTTT.

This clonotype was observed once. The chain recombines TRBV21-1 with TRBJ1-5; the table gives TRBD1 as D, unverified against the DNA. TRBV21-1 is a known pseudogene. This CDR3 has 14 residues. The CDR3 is CASKAPDSNQPQHF. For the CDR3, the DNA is TGTGCCAGCAAAGCCCCAGATAGCAATCAGCCCCAGCATTTT.

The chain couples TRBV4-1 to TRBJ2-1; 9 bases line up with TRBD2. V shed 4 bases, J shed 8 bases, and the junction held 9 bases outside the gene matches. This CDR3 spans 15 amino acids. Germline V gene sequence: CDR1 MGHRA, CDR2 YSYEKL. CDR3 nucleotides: TGCGCCAGCAGCCCTTTAGCGGGAGCTTACGATGAGCAGTTCTTC. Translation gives CASSPLAGAYDEQFF.

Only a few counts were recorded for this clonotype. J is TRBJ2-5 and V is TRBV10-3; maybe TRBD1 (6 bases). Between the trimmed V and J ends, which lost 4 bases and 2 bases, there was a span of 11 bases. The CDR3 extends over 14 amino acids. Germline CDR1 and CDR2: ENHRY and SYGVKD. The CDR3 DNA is TGTGCCATCAGTGCGGACAGCGCACAAGAGACCCAGTACTTC. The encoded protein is CAISADSAQETQYF.

CDR3 in DNA: TGCAGCGCCCAGCAGGGAACGTACACTGAAGCTTTCTTT. Amino acid sequence: CSAQQGTYTEAFF. The chain has TRBV29-1 and TRBJ1-1; possible D gene TRBD1, 5 bases. The V gene lost 7 bases and the J gene lost 3 bases, with 15 bases spanning the gap. The CDR3 contains 13 residues. CDR1 and CDR2 (germline): SQVTM, ANQGSEA.

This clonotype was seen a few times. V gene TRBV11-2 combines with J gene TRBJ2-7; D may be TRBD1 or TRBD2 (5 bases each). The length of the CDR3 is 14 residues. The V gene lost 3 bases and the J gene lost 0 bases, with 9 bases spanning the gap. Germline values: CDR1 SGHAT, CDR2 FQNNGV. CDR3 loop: CASSFGANSYEQYF. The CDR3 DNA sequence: TGTGCCAGCAGCTTCGGGGCCAACTCCTACGAGCAGTACTTC.

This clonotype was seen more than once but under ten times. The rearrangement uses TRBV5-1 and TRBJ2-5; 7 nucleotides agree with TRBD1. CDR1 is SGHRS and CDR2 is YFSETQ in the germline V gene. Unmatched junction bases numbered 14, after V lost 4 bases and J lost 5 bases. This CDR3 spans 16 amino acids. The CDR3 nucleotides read TGCGCCAGCAGCCACGACAGGGATTCTCTCTTCGAGACCCAGTACTTC. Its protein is CASSHDRDSLFETQYF.

In DNA form, the CDR3 reads TGCGCCAGCAGGGCGCTAGCGGGAAACTACGAGCAGTACTTC. Translating gives CASRALAGNYEQYF. The chain employs TRBV5-1 and TRBJ2-7; 9 positions agree with TRBD2. Germline-derived CDR1 and CDR2 are SGHRS and YFSETQ. V shed 5 bases, J shed 3 bases, and the junction held 6 bases outside the gene matches. This CDR3 contains 14 residues.

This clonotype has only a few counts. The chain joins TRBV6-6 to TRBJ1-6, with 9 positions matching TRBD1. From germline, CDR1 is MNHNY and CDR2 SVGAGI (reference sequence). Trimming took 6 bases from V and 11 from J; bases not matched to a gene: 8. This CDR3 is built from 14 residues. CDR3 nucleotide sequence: TGTGCCAGCAGCCCGGGACAGGGAGGAGCACCCCTCCACTTT. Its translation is CASSPGQGGAPLHF.

The DNA for the CDR3 is TGCAGTGCCCTCGGGACGATCGAGGCCACTGAAGCTTTCTTT. Translating gives CSALGTIEATEAFF. This chain uses TRBV20-1 with TRBJ1-1; D possibly corresponds to TRBD1 (5 bases). CDR1 and CDR2 from the germline V gene are DFQATT and SNEGSKA (reference sequence). V was shortened by 6 bases and J by 4 bases, with 18 bases between the two germline ends. The CDR3 has 14 residues.

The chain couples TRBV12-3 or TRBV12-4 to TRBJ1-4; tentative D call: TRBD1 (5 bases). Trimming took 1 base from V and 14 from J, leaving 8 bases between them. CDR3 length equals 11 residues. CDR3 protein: CASSLGGGLFF. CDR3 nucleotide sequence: TGTGCCAGCAGTTTAGGTGGGGGGCTGTTTTTT.

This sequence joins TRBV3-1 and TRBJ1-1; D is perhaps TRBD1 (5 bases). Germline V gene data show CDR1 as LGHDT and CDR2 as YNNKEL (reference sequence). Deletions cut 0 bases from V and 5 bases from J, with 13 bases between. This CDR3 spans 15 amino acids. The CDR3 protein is CASSQDIGGGTEAFF. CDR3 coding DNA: TGTGCCAGCAGCCAAGATATCGGGGGTGGGACTGAAGCTTTCTTT.

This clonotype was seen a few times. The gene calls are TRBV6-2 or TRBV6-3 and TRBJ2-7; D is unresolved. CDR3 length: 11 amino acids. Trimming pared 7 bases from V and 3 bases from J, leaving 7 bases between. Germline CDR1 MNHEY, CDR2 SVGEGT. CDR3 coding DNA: TGTGCCAGCACCCATAACTACGAGCAGTACTTC. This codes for CASTHNYEQYF.

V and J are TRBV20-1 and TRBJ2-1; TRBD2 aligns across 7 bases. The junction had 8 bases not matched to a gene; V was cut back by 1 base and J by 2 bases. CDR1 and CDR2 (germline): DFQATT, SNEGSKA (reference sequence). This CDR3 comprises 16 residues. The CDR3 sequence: CSARGGSGPTYNEQFF. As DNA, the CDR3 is TGCAGTGCTAGAGGGGGTAGCGGGCCCACCTACAATGAGCAGTTCTTC.

CDR3 in amino acids: CAIREMGLADSTDTQYF. The CDR3 nucleotides are TGTGCCATCAGAGAGATGGGACTAGCGGATAGCACAGATACGCAGTATTTT. This chain uses TRBV10-3 with TRBJ2-3, with 11 bases that match TRBD2. V shed 6 bases and J 0 bases; nucleotides not matched to a gene: 8. Germline V gene lookup returns CDR1 ENHRY and CDR2 SYGVKD. The CDR3 covers 17 residues.

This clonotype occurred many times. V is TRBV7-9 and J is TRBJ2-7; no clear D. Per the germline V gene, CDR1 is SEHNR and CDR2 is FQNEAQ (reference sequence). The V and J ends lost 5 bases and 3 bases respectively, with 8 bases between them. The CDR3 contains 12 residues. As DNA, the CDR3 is TGTGCCAGCAGCCCCGACCTCTACGAGCAGTACTTC. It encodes CASSPDLYEQYF.

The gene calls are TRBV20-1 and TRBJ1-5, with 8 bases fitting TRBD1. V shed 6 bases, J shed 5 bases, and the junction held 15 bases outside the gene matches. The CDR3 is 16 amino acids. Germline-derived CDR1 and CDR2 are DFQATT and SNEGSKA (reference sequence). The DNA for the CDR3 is TGCAGTGCCCCGGGACAGGTAAACCGAGGGGATCAGCCCCAGCATTTT. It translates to CSAPGQVNRGDQPQHF.

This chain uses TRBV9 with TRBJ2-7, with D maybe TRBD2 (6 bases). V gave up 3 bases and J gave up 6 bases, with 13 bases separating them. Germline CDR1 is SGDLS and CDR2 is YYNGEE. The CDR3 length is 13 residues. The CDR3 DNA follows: TGTGCCAGCAGCGAGCGGCTGGAGGGCGAGCAGTACTTC. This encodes CASSERLEGEQYF.

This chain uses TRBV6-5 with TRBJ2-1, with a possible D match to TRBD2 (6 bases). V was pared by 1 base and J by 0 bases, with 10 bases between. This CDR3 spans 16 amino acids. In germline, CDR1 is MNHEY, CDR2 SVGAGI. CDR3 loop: CASSYYGGDSYNEQFF. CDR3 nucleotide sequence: TGTGCCAGCAGTTACTACGGGGGAGACTCCTACAATGAGCAGTTCTTC.

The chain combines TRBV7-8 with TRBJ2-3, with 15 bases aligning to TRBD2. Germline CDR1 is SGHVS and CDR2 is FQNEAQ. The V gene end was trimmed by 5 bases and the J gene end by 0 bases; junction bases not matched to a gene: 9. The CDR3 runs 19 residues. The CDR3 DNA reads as TGTGCCAGCAGCCCGAGGACTAGCGGGAGGGCCCCTAGCACAGATACGCAGTATTTT. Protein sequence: CASSPRTSGRAPSTDTQYF.

This CDR3 reads CSARDRASYNEQFF. CDR3 DNA sequence: TGCAGTGCTAGAGACAGGGCTTCCTACAATGAGCAGTTCTTC. The rearrangement uses TRBV20-1 and TRBJ2-1; tentative D call: TRBD1 (5 bases). The CDR3 length is 14 residues. V was clipped by 0 bases and J by 1 base, with 7 bases between them. Germline CDR1 and CDR2: DFQATT and SNEGSKA (reference sequence).